This TCR beta chain was retrieved from a study of OX40 agonist ivuxolimab in advanced cancers. Study-wide points: CD4+ and CD8+ T cells in blood underwent clonal expansion by week 6 at 0.1 to 3.0 mg/kg.

With respect to this clone: Its specificity is unknown.

Between the trimmed V and J ends, which lost 7 bases and 0 bases, there was a span of 10 bases. The CDR3 consists of 13 residues. Germline V CDR1 and CDR2: MDHEN, SYDVKM. The method was immunoSEQ multiplex PCR; TCRdb's version includes in-frame clones alone and lacks a portion of them. This repertoire shows fewer than 70,000 clones, around 93% found once; its top ten account for 0.35% to 0.55%. This clonotype originated in an adult with an advanced solid tumor such as melanoma, head and neck, liver or kidney cancer. Sequences were derived from CD4+ or CD8+ T cells sorted from blood, sampled in a trial of the OX40 agonist ivuxolimab. The V gene is TRBV28, the J gene TRBJ2-7, with a possible D match to TRBD2 (6 bases). This chain's CDR3 is CASTAGSSYEQYF. The DNA of the CDR3 is TGTGCCAGCACCGCGGGGAGCTCCTACGAGCAGTACTTC.